This T cell receptor (beta chain) stems from a study of blood T cell repertoires in COVID-19. Study details: Specimens from acute and convalescent COVID-19 originated in the United States, Italy and Spain.

Authors' data handling: How many nucleated cells were present was estimated from reference gene primer amplification. Sequencing was performed with immunoSEQ multiplex PCR; in TCRdb, only in-frame clones are kept and a portion is missing. The DNA was the basis for D and trimming; V, J and clone size are from that table. The data contain a few hundred thousand clones, around nine tenths of them singletons. The origin of this receptor is a woman between 25 and 40 years old with COVID-19, enrolled during active disease. The material sequenced was peripheral blood.

The CDR3 nucleotides read TGTGCCAGTAGTCCGGATATAACAGGGGGTATCCACGAGCAGTACTTC. Protein: CASSPDITGGIHEQYF. The V call is TRBV19, the J call TRBJ2-7; TRBD1 aligns across 8 bases. CDR3 length equals 16 residues. V lost 5 bases to trimming and J lost 5 bases; unmatched junction nucleotides: 14. Germline V CDR1 and CDR2: LNHDA, SQIVND (reference sequence).